The clone carrying this T cell receptor (beta chain) came up a few times. The target antigen is unknown. These data come from a study of T cell responses to AZD1222 COVID-19 vaccine. Study-wide results and limits: All repertoire sampling was performed exclusively after the peak T cell response.

The data were produced by immunoSEQ multiplex PCR, yet TCRdb's version contains in-frame clones alone and is incomplete. Among 77,000 or so clones, around 90% were seen once, and the ten largest hold more than 15%. The specimen was peripheral blood, collected 28 days after the second AZD1222 dose. This clonotype originated in an adult who received the AZD1222 COVID-19 vaccine.

Written as DNA, the CDR3 is TGTGCCAGCAGCTACCCAGGCTCAGATGAAAAACTGTTTTTT. Its translation: CASSYPGSDEKLFF. The chain employs TRBV7-8 and TRBJ1-4; D unresolved. The CDR3 spans 14 residues. With 4 bases removed from V and 6 bases from J, the gap between germline ends came to 12 bases. Germline CDR1 is SGHVS and CDR2 is FQNEAQ. Full variable domain (remainder filled in from reference TRBV7-8 and TRBJ1-4): GAGVSQSPRYKVAKRGQDVALRCDPISGHVSLFWYQQALGQGPEFLTYFQNEAQLDKSGLPSDRFFAERPEGSVSTLKIQRTQQEDSAVYLCASSYPGSDEKLFFGSGTQLSVL.